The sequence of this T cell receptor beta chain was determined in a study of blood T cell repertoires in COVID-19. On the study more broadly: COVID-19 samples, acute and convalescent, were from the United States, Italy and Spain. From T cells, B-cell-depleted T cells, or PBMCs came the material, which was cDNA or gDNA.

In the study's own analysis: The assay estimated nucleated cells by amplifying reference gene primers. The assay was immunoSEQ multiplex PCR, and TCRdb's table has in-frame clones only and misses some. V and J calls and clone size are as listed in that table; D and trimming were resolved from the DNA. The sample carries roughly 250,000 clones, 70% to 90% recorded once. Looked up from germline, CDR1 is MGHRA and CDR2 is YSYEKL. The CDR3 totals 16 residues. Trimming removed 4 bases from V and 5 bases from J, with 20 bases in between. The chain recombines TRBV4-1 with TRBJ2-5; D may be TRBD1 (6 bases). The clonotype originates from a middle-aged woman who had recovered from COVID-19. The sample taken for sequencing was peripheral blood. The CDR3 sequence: CASSREQGGDRETQYF. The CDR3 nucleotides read TGCGCCAGCAGCCGAGAACAGGGTGGGGATAGGGAGACCCAGTACTTC.